This entry is about one T cell receptor (beta chain). What it binds is unknown. TCRdb processed the reads anew with MiXCR; each CDR3 protein has one entry. The table has about 770,000 distinct CDR3 sequences, about 28% seen once. The data originate from a study of T cell repertoires in cytomegalovirus infection. There are 14 residues in the CDR3. Per the germline V gene, CDR1 is WSHSY and CDR2 is SAAADI. V was clipped by 10 bases and J by 3 bases, with 18 bases between them. V is TRBV10-2 and J is TRBJ1-1; D is possibly TRBD1 (5 bases). The clonotype comes from a human donor in good health (CMV status not recorded). Some clones in this sample may be carry-over from other donors' samples. This specimen consisted of cultured CD8+ T cells from PBMCs, obtained from culture after CMV antigen stimulation. As DNA, the CDR3 is TGCGCCACCACACCAGGGACTTTTGACACTGAAGCTTTCTTT. Its protein is CATTPGTFDTEAFF.